This T cell receptor beta chain was retrieved from a study of shared clonotypes between healthy human individuals. Positively selected for CCR7, the CD45RO-negative cells used as naive CD8 cells excluded terminally differentiated effector memory CD45RA+ cells. The table came from immunoSEQ multiplex PCR; TCRdb's copy has only in-frame clones and leaves some out. There are hundreds of thousands of clones in the sample; 90% to 95% occur only once, and roughly 22% lies in the top ten. Germline V gene data show CDR1 as SQVTM and CDR2 as ANQGSEA. The trim removed 5 bases at V and 7 bases at J, leaving 3 bases unmatched. The CDR3 is 12 residues long.

The sequence was collected from a man aged 25 to 40 in good health. Sequences were obtained from naive CD8+ T cells sorted from blood. The V call is TRBV29-1, the J call TRBJ2-2; TRBD1 agrees at 8 bases. CDR3 sequence: CSVRTGNGELFF. In nucleotides, the CDR3 is TGCAGCGTTCGGACAGGGAACGGGGAGCTGTTTTTT.